This TCR beta chain was captured by sequencing in a study of blood T cell repertoires in COVID-19. Overall study: Some COVID-19 samples were acute and others convalescent; all came from the United States, Italy and Spain. T cells, B-cell-depleted T cells, or PBMCs provided the cDNA or gDNA that served as material.

Per germline, CDR1 MNHEY and CDR2 SVGEGT. The CDR3 consists of 14 residues. V lost 6 bases to trimming and J lost 3 bases, with 14 bases between them. Some clones are missing from TCRdb's copy, which holds only in-frame ones; the method was immunoSEQ multiplex PCR. The data hold 280,000 or so clones, with 80% to 90% observed a single time. Living in roughly 23 US areas, the participants were between 18 and 89 years of age. What was sequenced was PBMCs or T cells enriched from blood (not recorded which). The sequence came from a man aged 25-40 years who had recovered from COVID-19. V is TRBV6-2 or TRBV6-3 and J is TRBJ1-1; maybe TRBD1 (5 bases). CDR3 residues: CASSSRVGHTEAFF. The CDR3 nucleotides read TGTGCCAGCAGCTCCAGGGTTGGGCACACTGAAGCTTTCTTT.